A single sample gave rise to the 25 T cell receptor beta chains below, sequenced in a study of blood T cell repertoires in COVID-19 (dated by TCRdb to 2020 to 2022). The library relied on the immunoSEQ multiplex PCR assay. Entries here come from immuneACCESS through TCRdb and include only in-frame sequences with V and J called. Some clones fail to appear in such tables; in the studies checked, an unresolved V gene covers under half of the shortfall, and the cause of the remainder is unknown. The sample table holds 160,000 or so clones, of which under 95% were seen once. The ten largest clonotypes hold more than 2% of the sample. What was sequenced was peripheral blood. These receptors were collected from a man younger than 35 with acute or convalescent COVID-19.

Note on this clone: Its ends do not fully match the called genes, so a read error is possible. The chain joins TRBV30 to TRBJ1-1; maybe TRBD1 (5 bases). CDR3 length: 17 amino acids. Germline V gives CDR1 GTSNPN, CDR2 SVGIG (reference sequence). The CDR3 here is CAWSAPGRSWADTETFF. The CDR3, as DNA: TGTGCCTGGAGTGCCCCAGGGAGGTCATGGGCTGACACTGAAACTTTCTTT.

The chain is built from TRBV9 and TRBJ2-5; 12 bases fit TRBD2. Germline assignment: CDR1 SGDLS and CDR2 YYNGEE. Trimming cost V 3 bases and J 5 bases; bases outside gene matches: 5. The CDR3 totals 15 residues. CDR3 bases: TGTGCCAGCAGCGGGCGGACTAGCGGGGTCGAGACCCAGTACTTC. Protein product: CASSGRTSGVETQYF.

The rearrangement joins TRBV10-3 to TRBJ2-2, with 9 nucleotides matching TRBD1. The J segment lost 6 bases and the V segment lost 4 bases, leaving 15 bases of the junction unmatched. CDR1 is ENHRY and CDR2 is SYGVKD in the germline V gene. The CDR3 loop spans 18 amino acids. In DNA form, the CDR3 reads TGTGCCATCAGTGCGGGACAGGGTTTGGGGCAAGGGGCCGGGGAGCTGTTTTTT. Amino acids: CAISAGQGLGQGAGELFF.

The chain employs TRBV9 and TRBJ1-1; D is perhaps TRBD1 (5 bases). Germline assignment: CDR1 SGDLS and CDR2 YYNGEE. V was shortened by 4 bases and J by 0 bases, with 7 bases between the two germline ends. This CDR3 is 13 amino acids long. CDR3 region: CASSPGLNTEAFF. The CDR3 nucleotides read TGTGCCAGCAGCCCAGGGTTGAACACTGAAGCTTTCTTT.

The CDR3: CASSYNKNTEAFF. The CDR3 DNA follows: TGCGCCAGCAGCTATAACAAAAACACTGAAGCTTTCTTT. The rearrangement uses TRBV5-1 and TRBJ1-1, with unresolved D. Looked up from germline, CDR1 is SGHRS and CDR2 is YFSETQ. CDR3 length: 13 residues. V was cut by 3 bases and J by 2 bases, with 8 bases left in between.

This chain connects TRBV12-5 to TRBJ1-6; no firm D call. The CDR3 totals 15 residues. CDR1 and CDR2 from the germline V gene are LGHNT and FRNRAP. Trimming removed 3 bases at V and 10 bases at J, with 16 bases between. The CDR3 loop reads CASGFYQVIISPLHF. The CDR3 DNA reads as TGTGCTAGTGGTTTTTATCAGGTTATCATATCACCCCTCCACTTT. Based on the CDR3 plus reference TRBV12-5 and TRBJ1-6, the full variable domain is DARVTQTPRHKVTEMGQEVTMRCQPILGHNTVFWYRQTMMQGLELLAYFRNRAPLDDSGMPKDRFSAEMPDATLATLKIQPSEPRDSAVYFCASGFYQVIISPLHFGNGTRLTVT.

The gene calls are TRBV6-6 and TRBJ2-3, with 7 bases aligning to TRBD2. This CDR3 is 16 amino acids long. J was trimmed by 3 bases and V by 6 bases; bases with no gene match: 12. The germline V gene has CDR1 MNHNY and CDR2 SVGAGI (reference sequence). In DNA, the CDR3 is TGTGCCAGCAGCTCCGGGACTAAGGGAGATACAGATACGCAGTATTTT. Amino acids: CASSSGTKGDTDTQYF.

This chain joins TRBV11-2 and TRBJ2-5, with D perhaps matching TRBD1 (5 bases). Trimming cost V 2 bases and J 1 base, with 8 bases left between them. The CDR3 is 14 residues long. Germline CDR1 is SGHAT and CDR2 is FQNNGV. The CDR3: CASSLQGIQETQYF. The CDR3 bases are TGTGCCAGCAGCTTACAGGGTATCCAAGAGACCCAGTACTTC.

This chain joins TRBV9 and TRBJ1-5; no reliable D call. The CDR3 runs 13 residues. The ends were cut back, 0 bases at V and 4 bases at J, with 5 bases in the middle. The germline V gene has CDR1 SGDLS and CDR2 YYNGEE. CDR3 region: CASSVGPNQPQHF. CDR3 sequence (DNA): TGTGCCAGCAGCGTAGGTCCTAATCAGCCCCAGCATTTT.

The chain links TRBV25-1 to TRBJ1-1, with D perhaps TRBD1 (5 bases). This CDR3 is 13 amino acids long. The V end lost 3 bases, the J end lost 8 bases, and 13 bases lay between the germline ends. Germline V gene sequence: CDR1 MGHDK, CDR2 SYGVNS. The DNA for the CDR3 is TGTGCCAGCAGTGACCCCCGGACATTAGAAGCTTTCTTT. It encodes CASSDPRTLEAFF.

The rearrangement joins TRBV24-1 to TRBJ2-1; 10 nucleotides match TRBD2. This CDR3 comprises 18 residues. Germline CDR1 and CDR2: KGHDR and SFDVKD. With 1 base clipped from V and 0 bases from J, the junction kept 5 bases outside the gene matches. In DNA, the CDR3 is TGTGCCACCAGTGATTTTAGGGCTAGCGGGAGCTCCTACAATGAGCAGTTCTTC. Its protein product is CATSDFRASGSSYNEQFF.

The chain joins TRBV5-5 to TRBJ2-1, with a weak D call TRBD2 (5 bases). The CDR3 extends over 11 amino acids. Looked up from germline, CDR1 is SGHKS and CDR2 is YYEKEE (reference sequence). V lost 4 bases and J lost 9, with 8 bases in between. The chain's CDR3 is CASSRRAEQFF. DNA of the CDR3: TGTGCCAGCAGCCGGCGGGCTGAGCAGTTCTTC.

This chain uses TRBV19 with TRBJ1-2; TRBD1 aligns across 7 bases. This CDR3 is 16 amino acids long. V was clipped by 3 bases and J by 5 bases; unmatched bases: 12. Germline values: CDR1 LNHDA, CDR2 SQIVND (reference sequence). The CDR3 sequence: CASSIIGGAFSYGYTF. In nucleotides, the CDR3 is TGTGCCAGTAGTATCATAGGGGGCGCGTTTAGTTATGGCTACACCTTC.

The V and J genes are TRBV11-2 and TRBJ2-1, with TRBD2 identical over 13 bases. V lost 8 bases to trimming and J lost 10 bases; unmatched junction nucleotides: 11. The CDR3 is 15 amino acids. Germline V gives CDR1 SGHAT, CDR2 FQNNGV. The chain's CDR3 is CASSRTSGGALEQFF. For the CDR3, the DNA is TGTGCCAGCTCCCGAACTAGCGGGGGGGCTTTAGAGCAGTTCTTC.

V gene TRBV7-9 combines with J gene TRBJ2-1; D possibly corresponds to TRBD2 (6 bases). The CDR3 runs 15 residues. V lost 1 base, J lost 7 bases, and 14 bases lay in between. CDR1 is SEHNR and CDR2 is FQNEAQ in the germline V gene (reference sequence). This CDR3 reads CASSLGPGARNEQFF. The CDR3 DNA reads TGTGCCAGCAGCTTAGGGCCGGGAGCGAGGAATGAGCAGTTCTTC. The full variable domain, completed using reference TRBV7-9 and TRBJ2-1, is DTGVSQNPRHKITKRGQNVTFRCDPISEHNRLYWYRQTLGQGPEFLTYFQNEAQLEKSRLLSDRFSAERPKGSFSTLEIQRTEQGDSAMYLCASSLGPGARNEQFFGPGTRLTVL.

The rearrangement uses TRBV5-1 and TRBJ1-2, with unresolved D. The CDR3 consists of 13 residues. V lost 4 bases and J lost 4, with 11 bases in between. Germline CDR1 reads SGHRS; CDR2 reads YFSETQ. The CDR3 sequence is CASSPGSSYGYTF. The CDR3 DNA is TGCGCCAGCAGCCCGGGGTCTTCCTATGGCTACACCTTC.

The chain couples TRBV3-1 (or the pseudogene TRBV3-2) to TRBJ2-3, with D maybe TRBD2 (6 bases). From germline, CDR1 is LGHDT and CDR2 YNNKEL (reference sequence). Trimming took off 0 bases at V and 1 base at J, with 14 bases between the two ends. This CDR3 comprises 17 residues. DNA of the CDR3: TGTGCCAGCAGCCAAGATCGGAGGGAGAGGCGCACAGATACGCAGTATTTT. It yields the protein CASSQDRRERRTDTQYF.

This CDR3 is CASSLKGQRAFF. The CDR3 region has the DNA TGCGCCAGCAGCTTGAAGGGACAGAGGGCTTTCTTT. The chain combines TRBV5-1 with TRBJ1-1; TRBD1 aligns across 7 bases. Germline-derived CDR1 and CDR2 are SGHRS and YFSETQ. This CDR3 is 12 amino acids long. V lost 1 base, J lost 11 bases, and 5 bases stayed unmatched.

This chain joins TRBV2 and TRBJ2-1; D may be TRBD1 (6 bases). The CDR3 contains 11 residues. V was pared by 6 bases and J by 13 bases, with 13 bases between. Germline CDR1 SNHLY, CDR2 FYNNEI. The CDR3 region has the DNA TGTGCCAGCAGGCAGGACAGTCTACAGTTCTTC. As protein: CASRQDSLQFF.

DNA for the CDR3: TGTGCCAGTAGTCTCAGCGGGACCCTACACCGGAACACTGAAGCTTTCTTT. The encoded protein is CASSLSGTLHRNTEAFF. The V and J genes are TRBV19 and TRBJ1-1, with D maybe TRBD1 (5 bases). Germline lookup yields CDR1 LNHDA and CDR2 SQIVND (reference sequence). The CDR3 runs to 17 residues. Trimming stripped 5 bases from V and 1 base from J, with 20 bases between.

V usage is TRBV6-5 and J usage is TRBJ1-4; 7 bases fit TRBD1. J was trimmed by 8 bases and V by 1 base; bases with no gene match: 7. There are 15 residues in the CDR3. CDR1 MNHEY and CDR2 SVGAGI come from the germline V gene. The CDR3 sequence is CASSYYRQGDEKLFF. In DNA form, the CDR3 reads TGTGCCAGCAGTTACTACAGACAGGGAGACGAAAAACTGTTTTTT.

The chain couples TRBV6-6 to TRBJ1-2; D perhaps matches TRBD1 (6 bases). With 5 bases removed from V and 4 bases from J, the gap between germline ends came to 29 bases. CDR1 is MNHNY and CDR2 is SVGAGI in the germline V gene (reference sequence). The CDR3 runs 19 residues. CDR3 DNA: TGTGCCAGCAGTCGAACTCCCCCAGGACAGTCCAATCTCTTCTATGGCTACACCTTC. This codes for CASSRTPPGQSNLFYGYTF.

This chain uses TRBV4-1 with TRBJ1-3; tentative D call: TRBD1 (5 bases). CDR1 is MGHRA and CDR2 is YSYEKL in the germline V gene. Trimming removed 2 bases from V and 0 bases from J, with 23 bases in between. The CDR3 runs to 20 residues. CDR3 sequence: CASSQPTQGWRGPSGNTIYF. The CDR3 coding sequence is TGCGCCAGCAGCCAACCTACTCAGGGTTGGAGAGGACCCTCTGGAAACACCATATATTTT.

The genes are TRBV6-5 and TRBJ1-1; no clear D gene. The CDR3 is made up of 13 amino acids. With 4 bases removed from V and 7 bases from J, the gap between germline ends came to 13 bases. Germline V gives CDR1 MNHEY, CDR2 SVGAGI. CDR3 in DNA: TGTGCCAGCAGTTTAACCGGGGTGTTTGAAGCTTTCTTT. As protein: CASSLTGVFEAFF.

The chain joins TRBV5-4 to TRBJ2-5, with 7 bases aligning to TRBD2. The CDR3 contains 13 residues. The V gene's germline CDR1 is SGHNT and CDR2 YYREEE (reference sequence). V lost 4 bases to trimming and J lost 7 bases; unmatched junction nucleotides: 7. DNA of the CDR3: TGTGCCAGCAGCCAAAGCGGGGAGGGGACCCAGTACTTC. Encoded protein: CASSQSGEGTQYF.